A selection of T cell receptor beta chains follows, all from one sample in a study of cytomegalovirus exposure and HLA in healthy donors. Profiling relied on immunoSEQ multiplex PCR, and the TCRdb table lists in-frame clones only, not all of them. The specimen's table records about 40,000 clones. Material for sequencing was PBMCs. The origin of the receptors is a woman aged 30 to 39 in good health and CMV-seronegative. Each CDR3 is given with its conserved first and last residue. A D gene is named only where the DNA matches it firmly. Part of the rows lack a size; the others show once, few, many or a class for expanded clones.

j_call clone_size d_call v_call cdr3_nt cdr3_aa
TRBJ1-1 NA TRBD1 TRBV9 TGTGCCAGCAGCGTAGGGGCGACAGGGGTGGAAGTAGCGGCTTTCTTT CASSVGATGVEVAAFF
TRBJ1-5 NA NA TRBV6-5 TGTGCCAGCAGTTACTCGGGGACACAGCCCCAGCATTTT CASSYSGTQPQHF
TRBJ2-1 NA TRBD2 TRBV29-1 TGCAGCGTTGCCCGTCGGGGAGGGGAGCAGTTCTTC CSVARRGGEQFF
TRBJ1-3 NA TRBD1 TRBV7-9 TGTGCCAGCAGCCCAACGGGACAGGGGTCGGCCATATATTTT CASSPTGQGSAIYF
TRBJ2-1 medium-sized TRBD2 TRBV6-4 TGTGCCAGCAGTGCCGGACTAGGGGCGGATGAGCAGTTCTTC CASSAGLGADEQFF
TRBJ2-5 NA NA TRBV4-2 TGTGCCAGCAGCCTCTCGCGGGAACAAGAGACCCAGTACTTC CASSLSREQETQYF
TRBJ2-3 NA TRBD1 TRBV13 TGTGCCAGCACTCACAGGGGAGTAGGCACAGATACGCAGTATTTT CASTHRGVGTDTQYF
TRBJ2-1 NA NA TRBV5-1 TGCGCCAGCAGCCTGGGTAGCGGAGCAGCCCCACTGTGGTTCTTC CASSLGSGAAPLWFF
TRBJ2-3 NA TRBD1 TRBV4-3 TGCGCCAGCAGCCGGACAGGGGGATTTAGCACAGATACGCAGTATTTT CASSRTGGFSTDTQYF
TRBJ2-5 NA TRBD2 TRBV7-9 TGTGCCAGCAACCGACTAGCGGAGTCGGTTGAGACCCAGTACTTC CASNRLAESVETQYF
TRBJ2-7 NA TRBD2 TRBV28 TGTGCCAGCAGTTTCCCGGGACTAGCGGGAGACTACGAGCAGTACTTC CASSFPGLAGDYEQYF
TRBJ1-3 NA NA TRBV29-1 TGCAGCGTTGCCCCAGGAAGCTCTGGAAACACCATATATTTT CSVAPGSSGNTIYF
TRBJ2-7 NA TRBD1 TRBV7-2 TGTGCCAGCAGCCTAACAAAGGGACAGGGCGCCTACGAGCAGTACTTC CASSLTKGQGAYEQYF
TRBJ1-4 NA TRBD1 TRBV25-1 TGTGCCAGCAGTGAATATAAAACAGGGGGTGGAGAAAAACTGTTTTTT CASSEYKTGGGEKLFF
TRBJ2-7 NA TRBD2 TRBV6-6 TGTGCCAGCAGTTCCGGGACTAGCGGAACCTACGAGCAGTACTTC CASSSGTSGTYEQYF
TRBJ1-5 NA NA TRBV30 TGTGCCTGGAGTCAGGATAGAAATCAGCCCCAGCATTTT CAWSQDRNQPQHF
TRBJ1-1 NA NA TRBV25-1 TGTGCCAGCAGTCCCCCAGGGGTAGTGTACACTGAAGCTTTCTTT CASSPPGVVYTEAFF
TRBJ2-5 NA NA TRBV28 TGTGCCAGCAGTTTGGCCGGTAGGGGTCAAGAGACCCAGTACTTC CASSLAGRGQETQYF
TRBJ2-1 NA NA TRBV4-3 TGCGCCAGCAGCCAAGAGGGAGCCTATGAGCAGTTCTTC CASSQEGAYEQFF
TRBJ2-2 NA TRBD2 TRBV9 TGTGCCAGCAGGAAAGAGGCGGGAGTTACCGGGGAGCTGTTTTTT CASRKEAGVTGELFF
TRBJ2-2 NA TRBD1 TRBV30 TGTGCCTGCAATTTGGTCAGGGGGCTGAACACCGGGGAGCTGTTTTTT CACNLVRGLNTGELFF
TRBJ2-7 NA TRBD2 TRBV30 TGTGCCTGGAGTGTATCCCGGACTAGTGCCGAGCAGTACTTC CAWSVSRTSAEQYF
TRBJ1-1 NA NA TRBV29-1 TGCAGCGTTCCCCGGGGGGACACTGAAGCTTTCTTT CSVPRGDTEAFF
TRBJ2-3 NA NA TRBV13 TGTGCCAGCAGCTCCCCGAGTGTAACAGATACGCAGTATTTT CASSSPSVTDTQYF
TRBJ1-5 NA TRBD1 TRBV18 TGTGCCAGCTCACCAGGAACAGGGGTCCGTGGTCAGCCCCAGCATTTT CASSPGTGVRGQPQHF
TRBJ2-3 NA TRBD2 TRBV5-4 TGTGCCAGCAGGGGCGGCGGGAGCGCAGATACGCAGTATTTT CASRGGGSADTQYF
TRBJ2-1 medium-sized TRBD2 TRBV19 TGTGCCAGTAGGCGGACTAGCGGAGCCTACAATGAGCAGTTCTTC CASRRTSGAYNEQFF
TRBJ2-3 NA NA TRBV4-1 TGCGCCAGCAGCGGCCCAGTATCTAGCACAGATACGCAGTATTTT CASSGPVSSTDTQYF
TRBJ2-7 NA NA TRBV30 TGTGCCTGGAGTGTACAGCGGGAGCAGTACTTC CAWSVQREQYF
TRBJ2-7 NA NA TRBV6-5 TGCCGCAGGGGTATAAGTTTAGTGGGCGCGCAGTACTTC CRRGISLVGAQYF
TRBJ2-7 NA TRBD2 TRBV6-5 TGTGCCAGCAGTACTAGCGGGAGGTTCTACGAGCAGTACTTC CASSTSGRFYEQYF
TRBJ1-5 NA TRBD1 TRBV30 TGTGCCTGGAGTTCCGAGACAGGGGTGGCTCAGCCCCAGCATTTT CAWSSETGVAQPQHF
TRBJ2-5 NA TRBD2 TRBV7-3 TGTGCCAGCAGCTTAGGGCTAGCGGGAGTAGAGACCCAGTACTTC CASSLGLAGVETQYF
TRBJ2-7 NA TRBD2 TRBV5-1 TGCGCCAGCAGTTCACGGGAGGGCCGCGTCGAGCAGTACTTC CASSSREGRVEQYF
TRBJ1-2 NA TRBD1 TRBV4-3 TGCGCCAGCAGCCAAGGAATGAGGGGGCGGTTTGGCTACACCTTC CASSQGMRGRFGYTF
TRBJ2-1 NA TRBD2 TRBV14 TGTGCCAGCAGCCTTAGCGGGAGCTCCTACAATGAGCAGTTCTTC CASSLSGSSYNEQFF
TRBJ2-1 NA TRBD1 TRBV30 TGTGCCTGGGTCAGGGGGCGCCTCTACAATGAGCAGTTCTTC CAWVRGRLYNEQFF
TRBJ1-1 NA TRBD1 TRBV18 TGTGCCAGCTCACCCTTTCAGCCGGGACAGGGGAACACTGAAGCTTTCTTT CASSPFQPGQGNTEAFF
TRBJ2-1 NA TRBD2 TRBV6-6 TGTGCCAGCAGTTGGGGAACTAGCGGGAGCAATGAGCAGTTCTTC CASSWGTSGSNEQFF
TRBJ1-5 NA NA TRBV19 TGTGCCAGTAACCCCAGGGAATTCGGCAATCAGCCCCAGCATTTT CASNPREFGNQPQHF
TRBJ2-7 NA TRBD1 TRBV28 TGTGCCAGCAGTGTGGGGGACAGGGGGTACGAGCAGTACTTC CASSVGDRGYEQYF
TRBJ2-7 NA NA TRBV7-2 TGTGCCAGCAGCAGGAGGGGAGGGGGGTCCTACGAGCAGTACTTC CASSRRGGGSYEQYF
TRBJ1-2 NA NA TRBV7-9 TGTGCCAGCAGCTTAGCGGGGGCAGTAAACTATGGCTACACCTTC CASSLAGAVNYGYTF
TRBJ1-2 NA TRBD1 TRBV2 TGTGCCAGCAGTGTGAGGCAGGGGGTCTATGGCTACACCTTC CASSVRQGVYGYTF
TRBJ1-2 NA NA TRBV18 TGTGCCAGCTCACCAGGGGGAGGTTATGGCTACACCTTC CASSPGGGYGYTF
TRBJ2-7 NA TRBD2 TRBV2 TGTGCCAGCAAGGCCGGAGTTAGCGGGAGTTTGATGCAGTACTTC CASKAGVSGSLMQYF
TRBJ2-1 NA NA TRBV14 TGTGCCAGCAGCCAAGTGGGCTGGCGAAGCTCCTACAATGAGCAGTTCTTC CASSQVGWRSSYNEQFF
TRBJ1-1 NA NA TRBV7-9 TGTGCCAGCAGCTTAAGTCTTGGACAGACAGAAGCTTTCTTT CASSLSLGQTEAFF
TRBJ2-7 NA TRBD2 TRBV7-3 TGTGCCAGCAGCCTGACTAGCGGCGGCTACGAGCAGTACTTC CASSLTSGGYEQYF
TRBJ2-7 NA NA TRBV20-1 TGCAGTGGGGCGAGCAACTACGAGCAGTACTTC CSGASNYEQYF
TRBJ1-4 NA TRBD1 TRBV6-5 TGTGCCAGCAGTCGACAGGGCGCAACTAATGAAAAACTGTTTTTT CASSRQGATNEKLFF
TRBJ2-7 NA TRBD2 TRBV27 TGTGCCAGCAGTCCAACCCTAGCGGGACTGATATTCTACGAGCAGTACTTC CASSPTLAGLIFYEQYF
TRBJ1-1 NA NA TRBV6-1 TGTGCCAGCAATAGCGGTTTGAACACTGAAGCTTTCTTT CASNSGLNTEAFF
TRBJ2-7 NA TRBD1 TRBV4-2 TGTGCCAGCAGCCAGGCCGGGACAGGGATCTACGAGCAGTACTTC CASSQAGTGIYEQYF
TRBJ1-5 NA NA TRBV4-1 TGCGCCAGCAGCCAAGATGCCTGGGAGGACATCGATCAGCCCCAGCATTTT CASSQDAWEDIDQPQHF